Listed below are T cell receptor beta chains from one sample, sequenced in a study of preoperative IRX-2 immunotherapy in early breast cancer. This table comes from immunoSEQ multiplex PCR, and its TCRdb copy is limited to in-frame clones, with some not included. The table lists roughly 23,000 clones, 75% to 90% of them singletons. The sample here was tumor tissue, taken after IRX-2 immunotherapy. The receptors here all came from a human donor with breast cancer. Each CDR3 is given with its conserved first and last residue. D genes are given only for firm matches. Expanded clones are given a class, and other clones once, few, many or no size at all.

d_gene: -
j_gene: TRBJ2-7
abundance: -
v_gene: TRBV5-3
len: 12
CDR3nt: TGTGCCAGAAGCTTGGCCTGTAGCGAGCAGTACTTC
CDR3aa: CARSLACSEQYF

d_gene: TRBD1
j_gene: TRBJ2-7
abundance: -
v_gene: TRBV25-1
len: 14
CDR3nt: TGTGCCAGCCTGGGACAGGGGGAGAGCTACGAGCAGTACTTC
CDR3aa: CASLGQGESYEQYF

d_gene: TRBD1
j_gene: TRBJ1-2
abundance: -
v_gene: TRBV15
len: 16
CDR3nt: TGTGCCACCAGCAATATTGCCGGGACAGGCGGCTTGGGCTACACCTTC
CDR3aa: CATSNIAGTGGLGYTF

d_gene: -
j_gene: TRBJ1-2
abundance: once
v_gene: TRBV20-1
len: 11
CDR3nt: TGCAGTACGACAGGCTACTATGGCTACACCTTC
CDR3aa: CSTTGYYGYTF

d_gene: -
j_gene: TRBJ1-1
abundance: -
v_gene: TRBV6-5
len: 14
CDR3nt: TGTGCCAGCAGTTACTCAGCAGGCTACACTGAAGCTTTCTTT
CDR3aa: CASSYSAGYTEAFF

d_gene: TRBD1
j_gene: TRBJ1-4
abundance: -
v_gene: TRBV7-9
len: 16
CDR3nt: TGTGCCAGCAGCACATACAGGGGCGAGCTTAATGAAAAACTGTTTTTT
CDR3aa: CASSTYRGELNEKLFF

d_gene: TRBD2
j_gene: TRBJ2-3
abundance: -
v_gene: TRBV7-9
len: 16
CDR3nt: TGTGCCAGCAGCCCGGGACTAGCGGGAGGTCTTGATACGCAGTATTTT
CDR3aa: CASSPGLAGGLDTQYF

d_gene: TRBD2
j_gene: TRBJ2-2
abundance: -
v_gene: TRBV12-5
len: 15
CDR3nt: TGTGCTAGTCGAGCGGGGCCTTCGAACACCGGGGAGCTGTTTTTT
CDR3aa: CASRAGPSNTGELFF

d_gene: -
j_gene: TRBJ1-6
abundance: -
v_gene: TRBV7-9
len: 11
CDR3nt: TGTGCCAGCAGCATGGGACATATCCTCCACTTT
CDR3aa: CASSMGHILHF

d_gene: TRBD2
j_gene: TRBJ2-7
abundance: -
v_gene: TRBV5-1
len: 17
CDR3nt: TGCGCCAGCAGCTTTGGCGGACTAGCGGGGGCCGGGTGGGAGCAGTACTTC
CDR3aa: CASSFGGLAGAGWEQYF

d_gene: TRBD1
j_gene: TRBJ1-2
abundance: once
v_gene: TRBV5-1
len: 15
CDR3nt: TGCGCCAGCAGCTTGATGGGACAGGGAGGCTATGGCTACACCTTC
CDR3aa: CASSLMGQGGYGYTF

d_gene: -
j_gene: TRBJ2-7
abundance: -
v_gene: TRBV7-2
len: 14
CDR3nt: TGTGCCAGCAGCACCGCTACAGGGTTCCACGAGCAGTACTTC
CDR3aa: CASSTATGFHEQYF

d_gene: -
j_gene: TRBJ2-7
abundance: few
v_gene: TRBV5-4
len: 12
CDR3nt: TGTGCCAGCAGCTTGGCCTTTGGCGAGCAGTACTTC
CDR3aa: CASSLAFGEQYF

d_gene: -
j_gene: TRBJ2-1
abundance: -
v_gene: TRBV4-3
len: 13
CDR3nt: TGCGCCAGCAGCCAAGCCCTTTACAATGAGCAGTTCTTC
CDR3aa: CASSQALYNEQFF

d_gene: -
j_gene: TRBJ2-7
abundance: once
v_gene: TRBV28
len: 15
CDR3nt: TGTGCCAGCAGTTTTGTAGCGACCCTGAACTACGAGCAGTACTTC
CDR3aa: CASSFVATLNYEQYF

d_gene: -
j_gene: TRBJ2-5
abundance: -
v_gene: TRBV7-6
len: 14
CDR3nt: TGTGCCAGCAGCCTAGGACAGTTAGGAGAGACCCAGTACTTC
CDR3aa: CASSLGQLGETQYF

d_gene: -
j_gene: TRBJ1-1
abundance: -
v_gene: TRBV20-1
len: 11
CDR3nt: TGCAGTGCTACAGTACGGCCGGAAGCTTTCTTT
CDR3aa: CSATVRPEAFF

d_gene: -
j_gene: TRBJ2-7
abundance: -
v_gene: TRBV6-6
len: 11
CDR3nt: TGTGCCAGCAGGAGAGGCTACGAGCAGTACTTC
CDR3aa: CASRRGYEQYF

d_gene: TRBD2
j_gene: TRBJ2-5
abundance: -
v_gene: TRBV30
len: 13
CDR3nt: TGTGCCTGGTCGGCGGGGGGGCAAGAGACCCAGTACTTC
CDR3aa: CAWSAGGQETQYF

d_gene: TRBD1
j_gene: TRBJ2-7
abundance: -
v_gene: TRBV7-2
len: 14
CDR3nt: TGTGCCAGCAGCTTAGCAGGGGGCGTCTACGAGCAGTACTTC
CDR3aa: CASSLAGGVYEQYF